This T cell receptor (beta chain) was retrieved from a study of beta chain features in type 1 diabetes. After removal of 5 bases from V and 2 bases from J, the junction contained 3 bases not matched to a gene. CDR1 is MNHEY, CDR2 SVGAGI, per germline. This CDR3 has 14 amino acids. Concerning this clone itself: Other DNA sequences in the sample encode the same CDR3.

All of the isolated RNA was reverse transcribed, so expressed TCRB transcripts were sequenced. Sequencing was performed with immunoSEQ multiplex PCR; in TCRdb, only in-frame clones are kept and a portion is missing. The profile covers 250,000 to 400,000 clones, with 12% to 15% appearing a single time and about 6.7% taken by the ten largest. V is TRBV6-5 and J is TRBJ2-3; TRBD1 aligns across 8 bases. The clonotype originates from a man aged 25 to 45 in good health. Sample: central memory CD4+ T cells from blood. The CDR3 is CASSPGQVTDTQYF. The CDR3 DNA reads TGTGCCAGCAGTCCGGGACAGGTCACAGATACGCAGTATTTT.